The 4 T cell receptor beta chains below were found in one sample sequenced in a study of beta chain features in type 1 diabetes. The entirety of the isolated RNA underwent reverse transcription, so expressed TCRB transcripts were sequenced. Measured with immunoSEQ multiplex PCR; TCRdb has only the in-frame clones, and not every one. The sample lists about 900,000 clones; around a sixth were seen once. Sequencing used naive CD4+ T cells from blood. The receptors were sampled from a woman aged 18-29 years in good health.

The chain is built from TRBV29-1 and TRBJ1-6; tentative D call: TRBD1 (5 bases). Germline V gives CDR1 SQVTM, CDR2 ANQGSEA. The CDR3 totals 14 residues. Trimming left V 7 bases short and J 5 bases short, with 15 bases between. This chain's CDR3 is CSAKAQGDNSPLHF. The CDR3 bases are TGCAGCGCCAAAGCGCAAGGGGATAATTCACCCCTCCACTTT.

The gene calls are TRBV2 and TRBJ2-5; D remains unclear. This CDR3 comprises 13 residues. Trimming removed 8 bases from V and 4 bases from J, with 14 bases in between. CDR1 and CDR2 from the germline V gene are SNHLY and FYNNEI. The CDR3 nucleotides are TGTGCCAGCTCTATGTATCCCGGAGAGACCCAGTACTTC. It codes for CASSMYPGETQYF.

This sequence joins TRBV28 and TRBJ1-3; D unresolved. Germline-derived CDR1 and CDR2 are MDHEN and SYDVKM. This CDR3 is built from 14 residues. Between the trimmed V and J ends, which lost 5 bases and 2 bases, there was a span of 10 bases. As DNA, the CDR3 is TGTGCCAGCAGTGTGGCCAGGACTGGAAACACCATATATTTT. As protein: CASSVARTGNTIYF.

The chain carries TRBV5-4 and TRBJ2-2; no definite D call. Trimming left V 1 base short and J 7 bases short, with 8 bases between. This CDR3 has 13 amino acids. Per the germline V gene, CDR1 is SGHNT and CDR2 is YYREEE (reference sequence). CDR3 residues: CASSLKRYGELFF. The CDR3 coding sequence is TGTGCCAGCAGCTTGAAGCGATACGGGGAGCTGTTTTTT.